This T cell receptor beta chain was profiled in a study of neurological immune-mediated disorders. One entry per CDR3 protein, called by TCRdb with MiXCR from the 5' RACE reads. The table shows roughly 100,000 distinct CDR3 sequences, with roughly 4% occurring only once. Germline CDR1 LGHDT, CDR2 YNNKEL (reference sequence). The CDR3 extends over 15 amino acids. Between the trimmed V and J ends, which lost 6 bases and 6 bases, there was a span of 17 bases. The study's findings and limits: Multiple sclerosis was found to have the least TCR clonal expansion, below healthy controls, and HTLV-1-associated myelopathy the most.

This clonotype was detected many times. Its matching antigen is unknown. V is TRBV3-1 and J is TRBJ1-4; D unclear. The source is a woman aged 18-29 years with multiple sclerosis. The material sequenced was PBMCs. This CDR3 is CASSPGPTWDEKLFF. The CDR3 coding sequence is TGTGCCAGCAGTCCCGGACCTACCTGGGATGAAAAACTGTTTTTT.